This T cell receptor beta chain originates from a study of graft-versus-host responses after intestinal transplantation. Study-wide background: Recipients uniformly received anti-thymocyte globulin induction, followed by tacrolimus and steroids for 2 to 4 years. Regarding the study as a whole: Among recipient marrow samples, GvH clones were found; some appeared first in ileum or blood.

Trimming removed 5 bases from V and 2 bases from J; junction bases left unmatched: 3. Germline V lookup: CDR1 SGHVS, CDR2 FQNEAQ. This CDR3 is 15 amino acids long. Responders (about 200,000, CFSE-labeled) met about 200,000 stimulators that were irradiated and violet-dye-labeled. Proliferating CFSE-low CD3+CD4+ and CD3+CD8+ responders were sorted after the reaction. Some clones are missing from TCRdb's copy, which holds only in-frame ones; the method was immunoSEQ multiplex PCR. Found here are some 22,000 clones, 40% to 50% of them singletons; the top ten hold approximately 1.6%. The source was alloreactive CD8+ T cells from a mixed lymphocyte reaction culture, collected before intestinal transplant. Subset reported: CFSE-low proliferating T cells sorted from roughly six-day pre-transplant mixed lymphocyte reaction (GvH or HvG direction). The chain joins TRBV7-8 to TRBJ2-1; TRBD2 aligns across 10 bases. The TCR was taken from a human patient who received an intestinal transplant. The CDR3 protein is CASSPSGRAYNEQFF. CDR3 DNA: TGTGCCAGCAGCCCGAGCGGGAGGGCCTACAATGAGCAGTTCTTC. The variable domain in full, with the rest retrieved from reference TRBV7-8 and TRBJ2-1, is GAGVSQSPRYKVAKRGQDVALRCDPISGHVSLFWYQQALGQGPEFLTYFQNEAQLDKSGLPSDRFFAERPEGSVSTLKIQRTQQEDSAVYLCASSPSGRAYNEQFFGPGTRLTVL.